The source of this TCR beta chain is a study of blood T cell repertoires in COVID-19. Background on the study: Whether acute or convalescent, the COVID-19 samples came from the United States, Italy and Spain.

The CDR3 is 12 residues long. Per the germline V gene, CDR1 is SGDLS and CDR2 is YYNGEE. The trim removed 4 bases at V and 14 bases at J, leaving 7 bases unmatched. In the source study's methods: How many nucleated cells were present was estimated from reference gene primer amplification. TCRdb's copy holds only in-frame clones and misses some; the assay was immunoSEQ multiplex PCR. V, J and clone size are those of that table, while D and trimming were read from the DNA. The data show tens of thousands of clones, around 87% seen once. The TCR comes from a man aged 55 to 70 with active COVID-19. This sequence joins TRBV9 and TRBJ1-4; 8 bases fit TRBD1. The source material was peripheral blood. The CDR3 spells CASSPGQGTLFF. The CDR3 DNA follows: TGTGCCAGCAGCCCCGGACAGGGAACGCTGTTTTTT.